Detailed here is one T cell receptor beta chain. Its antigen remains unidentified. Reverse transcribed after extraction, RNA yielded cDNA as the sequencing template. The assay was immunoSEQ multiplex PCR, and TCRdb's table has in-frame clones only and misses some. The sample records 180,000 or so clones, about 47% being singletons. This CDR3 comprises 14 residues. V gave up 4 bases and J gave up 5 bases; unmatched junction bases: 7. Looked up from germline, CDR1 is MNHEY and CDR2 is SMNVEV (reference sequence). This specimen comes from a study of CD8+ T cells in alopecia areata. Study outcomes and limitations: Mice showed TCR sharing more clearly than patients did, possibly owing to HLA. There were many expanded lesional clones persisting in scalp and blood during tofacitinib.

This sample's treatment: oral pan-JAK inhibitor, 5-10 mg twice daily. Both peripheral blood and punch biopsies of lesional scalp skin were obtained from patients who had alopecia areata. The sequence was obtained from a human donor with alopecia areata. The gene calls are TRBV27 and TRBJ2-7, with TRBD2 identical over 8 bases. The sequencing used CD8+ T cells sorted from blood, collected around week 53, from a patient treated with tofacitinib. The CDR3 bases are TGTGCCAGCAGTTCGGGGGGGCGGATGAACGAGCAGTACTTC. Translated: CASSSGGRMNEQYF.